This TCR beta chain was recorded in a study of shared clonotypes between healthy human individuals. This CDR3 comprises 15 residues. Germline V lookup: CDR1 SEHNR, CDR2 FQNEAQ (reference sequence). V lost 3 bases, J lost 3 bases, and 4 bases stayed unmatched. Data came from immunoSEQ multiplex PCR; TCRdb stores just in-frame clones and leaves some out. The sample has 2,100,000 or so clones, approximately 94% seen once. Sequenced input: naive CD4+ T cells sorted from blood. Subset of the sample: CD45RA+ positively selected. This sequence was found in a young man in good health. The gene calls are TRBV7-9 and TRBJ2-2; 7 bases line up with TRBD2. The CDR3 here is CASSFTSEDTGELFF. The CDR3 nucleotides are TGTGCCAGCAGCTTCACTAGCGAGGACACCGGGGAGCTGTTTTTT.